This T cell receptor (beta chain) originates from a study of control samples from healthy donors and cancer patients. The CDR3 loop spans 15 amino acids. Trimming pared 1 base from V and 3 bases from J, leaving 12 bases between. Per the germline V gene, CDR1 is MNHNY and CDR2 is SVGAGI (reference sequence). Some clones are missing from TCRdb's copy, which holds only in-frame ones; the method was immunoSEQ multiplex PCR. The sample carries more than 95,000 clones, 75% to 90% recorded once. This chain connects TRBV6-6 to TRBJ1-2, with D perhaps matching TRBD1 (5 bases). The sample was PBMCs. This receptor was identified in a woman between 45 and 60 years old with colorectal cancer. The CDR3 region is CASSYLGGGHYGYTF. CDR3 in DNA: TGTGCCAGCAGTTACTTGGGGGGTGGACACTATGGCTACACCTTC.